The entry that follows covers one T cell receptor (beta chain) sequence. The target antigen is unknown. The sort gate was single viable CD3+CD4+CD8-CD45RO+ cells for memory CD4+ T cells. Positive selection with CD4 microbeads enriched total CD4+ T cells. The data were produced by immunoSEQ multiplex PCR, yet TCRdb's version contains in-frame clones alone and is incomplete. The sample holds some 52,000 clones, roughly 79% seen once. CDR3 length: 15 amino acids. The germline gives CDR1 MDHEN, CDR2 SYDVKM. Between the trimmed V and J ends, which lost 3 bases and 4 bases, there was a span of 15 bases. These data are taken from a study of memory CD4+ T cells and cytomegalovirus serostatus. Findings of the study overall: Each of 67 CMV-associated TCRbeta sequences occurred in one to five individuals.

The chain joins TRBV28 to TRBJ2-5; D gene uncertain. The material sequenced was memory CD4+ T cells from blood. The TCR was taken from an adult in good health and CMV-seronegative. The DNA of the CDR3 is TGTGCCAGCAGTTTCCCCCGTTTTGGATCAGAGACCCAGTACTTC. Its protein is CASSFPRFGSETQYF.